This TCR beta chain is drawn from a study of CD4 T cells in relation to SARS-CoV-2 and coronaviruses (dated by TCRdb to about 2021). The study in broad terms: In the ViraFEST assay, PBMCs were grown with antigen for approximately 10 days, and TCR beta CDR3s were then sequenced to identify antigen-specific clonal expansions. A different, Illumina-based TCR-beta assay was used to sequence expansion assays from other donors in the study. An HIV-1 Nef peptide pool or a no-peptide culture served as the negative reference condition. At the level of individual TCR clonotypes, the study evaluated whether memory CD4+ T cells crossreact between the spike proteins of SARS-CoV-2 and those of common cold coronaviruses. Patient-derived lymphoblastoid cell lines were used to map the HLA restriction of shared crossreactive spike epitopes. Samples from three pre-COVID donors and the naive versus memory experiments were sequenced with the Adaptive Biotechnologies TCR-sequencing kit; other data were Illumina-based.

As regards this clone: This clone's antigen is unknown. There are no base qualities to consult, and no much larger clone falls within one base.

CD4+ T cells from unexposed donors were collected before the COVID-19 pandemic (2011-2018). After around eleven days of culture, CD4+ T cells were isolated with the EasySep CD4+ T cell isolation kit. Unexposed donor CD4+ T cells were tested for reactivity to SARS-CoV-2 S and N and four common cold coronavirus spike pools, as cell number allowed. PBMCs were cultured at under 2.5 million per well in IMDM supplemented with around 4.7% human AB serum and about 9.3 IU/ml IL-2. Half of the culture medium was replaced with fresh IL-2-containing medium on days 3 and 7. In general, every peptide culture condition was set up in three replicate wells. The leukapheresis product used for the unexposed donors was purchased from a commercial source. Ficoll-Paque PLUS gradient centrifugation was used to isolate PBMCs from either whole blood or leukapheresis product. The PBMCs went either fresh into the expansion assay or into cryopreservation at -140 degrees C. The QIAamp Micro DNA Kit was used to extract genomic DNA from the CD4+ T cells.

The library was produced with the immunoSEQ multiplex PCR assay. The original pipeline was this. During preprocessing, nonproductive sequences were removed, along with CDR3s that did not begin with C, did not end with F or W, or were shorter than 7 amino acids. The MANAFEST web app was used to call antigen-specific clonotypes on the basis of expansion compared with the reference and with other culture wells. A clone counted as positive if significantly expanded in 2 of 3 replicate wells versus the reference culture at FDR below 0.05. To be called positive, a clone also had to show significant expansion compared with every other tandem well and an odds ratio greater than 5. After three terminal residues were trimmed from each end, CDR3 homology was quantified as pairwise Levenshtein distance using the stringdist R package. Not all clones reach the TCRdb copy of this immuneACCESS table, which keeps in-frame sequences only. Checked studies attribute under half of the gap to unresolved V genes and leave the rest unexplained. The V and J calls and clone size are taken from that table; D and trimming were inferred from the DNA. The sample table lists about 24,000 clones, 70% to 75% of them with a count of one. The top ten hold less than 20% of the sample.

Trimming takes 0 bases from V and 3 bases from J, and the germline ends sit 12 bases apart. CDR1 SGHTA and CDR2 FQGTGA were looked up in the germline V gene. Including the terminal cysteine and phenylalanine, the CDR3 comprises 16 residues. Solely the CDR3 DNA is kept, with 48 bases framed from the first base. Study-wide findings and limitations: No donor contributed both pre-pandemic and post-infection samples, which limited tracing the source of pre-existing responses. The study was limited by small numbers of patients and tested TCRs. Crossreactivity analysis was centred on spike protein, so crossreactivity against other viral proteins was not assessed. Compared with monoreactive clones, crossreactive clones had significantly weaker SARS-CoV-2-driven expansion, a result consistent with antigenic imprinting. Roughly 60% of donors had memory CD4+ clonotypes that crossrecognized SARS-CoV-2 and at least one common cold coronavirus spike.

The TCR comes from a human donor in good health. Material for sequencing was CD4+ T cells from PBMCs, cultured in vitro. The chain is made from TRBV7-3 and TRBJ2-1; the D gene is tentatively TRBD1 or TRBD2, each matching 5 bases. Read as DNA, the sequence is TGTGCCAGCAGCTTAACCCCCGGGACCTTCTACAATGAGCAGTTCTTC. It translates to CASSLTPGTFYNEQFF.